This record concerns one T cell receptor beta chain sequence. Its antigen is currently unknown. Produced via immunoSEQ multiplex PCR; TCRdb's table is partial and in-frame only. Of around 13,000 clones in the sample, around 83% are singletons; the top ten hold 5.8%. Blood collection times were about day -28 and days 30, 100, 180 posttransplant. The record originates from a study of T cell clonotyping in hematopoietic cell transplantation. Study observations and caveats: Pathologically expanded recipient clonotypes increased progressively from day 30 to day 180 as diversity fell. At the given depth, recipient repertoires were over 95% de novo clonotypes.

Germline lookup yields CDR1 SGHAT and CDR2 FQNNGV. The CDR3 extends over 15 amino acids. Deletions cut 3 bases from V and 0 bases from J, with 12 bases between. This TCR was sampled from a female patient aged 40 to 55 who had an allogeneic stem cell transplant from a related donor, so T cells may come from the graft donor. Some clones in this sample may be carry-over from other donors' samples. The chain is built from TRBV11-2 and TRBJ2-7; TRBD2 might be the D (6 bases). Here the sequenced sample was PBMCs, taken 100 days after allogeneic stem cell transplant. Here the CDR3 DNA reads TGTGCCAGCAGCTTGGAGGGTAGCGGCTCCTACGAGCAGTACTTC. Its protein product is CASSLEGSGSYEQYF.